This TCR beta chain stems from a study of neurological immune-mediated disorders. The cDNA was synthesized by 5'RACE incorporating 10-nucleotide random UMIs. TCRdb reprocessed the 5' RACE reads via MiXCR and lists one record per CDR3 protein. The table includes nearly 30,000 distinct CDR3 sequences, over 10% detected once. With 4 bases removed from V and 4 bases from J, the gap between germline ends came to 19 bases. The CDR3 covers 17 residues. Germline loops: CDR1 MNHEY, CDR2 SVGEGT. This clonotype was detected ten times or more. The origin of this receptor is a woman aged 60-75 years in good health. The chain is built from TRBV6-2 or TRBV6-3 and TRBJ2-2; tentatively, D is TRBD1 or TRBD2 (6 bases each). The sequencing sample was made of PBMCs. In DNA, the CDR3 is TGTGCCAGCAGTTCCCTTCTGAGGGGGGCCGTCACCGGGGAGCTGTTTTTT. This sequence encodes CASSSLLRGAVTGELFF.